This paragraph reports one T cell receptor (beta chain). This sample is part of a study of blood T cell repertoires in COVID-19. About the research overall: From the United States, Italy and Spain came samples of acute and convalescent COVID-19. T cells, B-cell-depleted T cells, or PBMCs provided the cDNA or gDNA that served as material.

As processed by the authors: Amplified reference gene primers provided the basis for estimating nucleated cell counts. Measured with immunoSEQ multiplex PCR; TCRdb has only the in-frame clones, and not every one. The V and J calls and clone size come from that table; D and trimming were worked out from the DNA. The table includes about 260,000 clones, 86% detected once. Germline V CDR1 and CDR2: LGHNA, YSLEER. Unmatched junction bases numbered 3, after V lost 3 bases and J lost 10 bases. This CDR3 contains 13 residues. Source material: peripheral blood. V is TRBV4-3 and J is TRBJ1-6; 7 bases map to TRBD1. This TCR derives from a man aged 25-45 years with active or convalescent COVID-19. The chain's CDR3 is CASSQGQFSPLHF. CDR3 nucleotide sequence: TGCGCCAGCAGCCAGGGACAGTTCTCACCCCTCCACTTT.